Listed here are 20 T cell receptor beta chains from one sample, sequenced in a study of blood T cell repertoires in COVID-19. The table came from immunoSEQ multiplex PCR; TCRdb's copy has only in-frame clones and leaves some out. The sample yields 200,000 or so clones, 80% seen once. The sequenced material came from peripheral blood. Receptors originate from a human donor in a cohort sampled during active COVID-19.

A few counts support this clone. As DNA, the CDR3 is TGTGCCAGCAGCTTCGGTCGGACAGGGGGCGGGTTCTATGGCTACACCTTC. Translating gives CASSFGRTGGGFYGYTF. The chain uses TRBV11-2 and TRBJ1-2; 11 nucleotides align to TRBD1. The CDR3 has 17 amino acids. After removal of 3 bases from V and 4 bases from J, the junction contained 10 bases not matched to a gene. Looked up from germline, CDR1 is SGHAT and CDR2 is FQNNGV. The full variable domain, rest sourced from reference TRBV11-2 and TRBJ1-2, is EAGVAQSPRYKIIEKRQSVAFWCNPISGHATLYWYQQILGQGPKLLIQFQNNGVVDDSQLPKDRFSAERLKGVDSTLKIQPAKLEDSAVYLCASSFGRTGGGFYGYTFGSGTRLTVV.

The chain uses TRBV18 and TRBJ2-1; 8 nucleotides line up with TRBD2. Germline CDR1 is KGHSH and CDR2 is LQKENI. The CDR3 is 17 residues long. V was pared by 3 bases and J by 2 bases, with 9 bases of the junction left unmatched. Written as DNA, the CDR3 is TGTGCCAGCTCACCTCGGGCGGGAGGTAATGCCTACAATGAGCAGTTCTTC. Its translation: CASSPRAGGNAYNEQFF.

The CDR3 sequence is CASSKAEGLPSGNTIYF. Written as DNA, the CDR3 is TGTGCCAGCAGCAAAGCGGAGGGGCTCCCTTCTGGAAACACCATATATTTT. V is TRBV21-1 and J is TRBJ1-3. TRBV21-1 is assigned pseudogene status. CDR3 length: 17 amino acids.

The chain uses TRBV24-1 and TRBJ2-1; 13 bases match TRBD2. The J segment lost 6 bases and the V segment lost 3 bases, leaving 10 bases of the junction unmatched. Looked up from germline, CDR1 is KGHDR and CDR2 is SFDVKD. CDR3 length equals 18 residues. CDR3: CATSDPGTSGILINEQFF. Written as DNA, the CDR3 is TGTGCCACCAGTGATCCCGGGACTAGCGGGATACTGATCAATGAGCAGTTCTTC.

V gene TRBV4-3 combines with J gene TRBJ1-6; possible D gene TRBD1, 5 bases. CDR3 length equals 16 residues. Per the germline V gene, CDR1 is LGHNA and CDR2 is YSLEER. Trimming removed 1 base at V and 5 bases at J, with 12 bases between. CDR3 sequence reads: CASSQVVREDNSPLHF. CDR3 nucleotide sequence: TGCGCCAGCAGCCAAGTTGTCAGGGAGGATAATTCACCCCTCCACTTT.

The genes are TRBV2 and TRBJ2-3; 16 bases map to TRBD2. V was pared by 6 bases and J by 4 bases, with 4 bases of the junction left unmatched. CDR3 length: 16 residues. From germline, CDR1 is SNHLY and CDR2 FYNNEI. This CDR3 is CASRAGTSGRADTQYF. The DNA for the CDR3 is TGTGCCAGCAGGGCAGGGACTAGCGGGAGGGCAGATACGCAGTATTTT.

This chain uses TRBV9 with TRBJ1-3; 9 nucleotides agree with TRBD1. Germline CDR1 SGDLS, CDR2 YYNGEE. V lost 2 bases and J lost 2; bases outside the gene matches: 5. The CDR3 loop spans 16 amino acids. DNA for the CDR3: TGTGCCAGCAGCGTGGGGGGACAGGGCCCTGGAAACACCATATATTTT. Translation: CASSVGGQGPGNTIYF.

This rearrangement joins TRBV5-6 to TRBJ2-7; possibly TRBD1 for D (6 bases). CDR1 is SGHDT and CDR2 is YYEEEE in the germline V gene. Trimming left V 0 bases short and J 0 bases short, with 10 bases between. The CDR3 loop spans 15 amino acids. This chain's CDR3 is CASSLADRTSYEQYF. The CDR3 region has the DNA TGTGCCAGCAGCTTGGCCGACAGGACCTCCTACGAGCAGTACTTC.

The chain recombines TRBV10-3 with TRBJ2-7; no definite D call. CDR3 length: 15 amino acids. Trimming removed 8 bases from V and 0 bases from J, with 17 bases in between. The germline V gene has CDR1 ENHRY and CDR2 SYGVKD. The CDR3 nucleotides are TGTGCCATCGCCGAAGACTTGGTCCCCTCCTACGAGCAGTACTTC. Translated, it gives CAIAEDLVPSYEQYF.

This sequence joins TRBV9 and TRBJ1-6, with TRBD1 as a possible D gene (5 bases). The CDR3 totals 15 residues. Trimming took 0 bases from V and 10 from J, leaving 14 bases between them. From germline, CDR1 is SGDLS and CDR2 YYNGEE. The CDR3 protein is CASSVGVGVSSPLHF. The CDR3 DNA reads TGTGCCAGCAGCGTAGGGGTAGGGGTAAGCTCACCCCTCCACTTT. The complete variable domain, with remaining parts taken from reference TRBV9 and TRBJ1-6, reads DSGVTQTPKHLITATGQRVTLRCSPRSGDLSVYWYQQSLDQGLQFLIQYYNGEERAKGNILERFSAQQFPDLHSELNLSSLELGDSALYFCASSVGVGVSSPLHFGNGTRLTVT.

J is TRBJ2-2 and V is TRBV27, with 9 nucleotides matching TRBD2. This CDR3 region has 19 residues. CDR1 is MNHEY and CDR2 is SMNVEV in the germline V gene (reference sequence). V lost 6 bases and J lost 0; bases outside the gene matches: 14. The CDR3 sequence is CASSQLSSGDPANTGELFF. Written as DNA, the CDR3 is TGTGCCAGCAGCCAATTGTCTAGCGGGGACCCCGCGAACACCGGGGAGCTGTTTTTT.

V usage is TRBV15 and J usage is TRBJ1-5; 12 bases fit TRBD1. V was pared by 1 base and J by 4 bases, with 5 bases of the junction left unmatched. CDR3 length: 17 residues. Germline V CDR1 and CDR2: LNHNV, YYDKDF (reference sequence). In nucleotides, the CDR3 is TGTGCCACCAGCAGAGGGGGGGACAGGGGGCGAAATCAGCCCCAGCATTTT. Residues: CATSRGGDRGRNQPQHF.

This chain uses TRBV4-3 with TRBJ2-7; TRBD2 matches 14 bases. With 5 bases clipped from V and 2 bases from J, the junction kept 5 bases outside the gene matches. Germline CDR1 LGHNA, CDR2 YSLEER. This CDR3 region has 16 residues. The chain's CDR3 is CASSAGLAGGAYEQYF. The CDR3 DNA reads as TGCGCCAGCAGCGCCGGACTAGCGGGAGGCGCCTACGAGCAGTACTTC.

The rearrangement links TRBV9 to TRBJ1-1; D call uncertain. The V gene lost 2 bases and the J gene lost 0 bases, with 20 bases spanning the gap. The V gene's germline CDR1 is SGDLS and CDR2 YYNGEE. The CDR3 runs 18 residues. CDR3 loop: CASSVQPGRDLMNTEAFF. The CDR3 DNA reads TGTGCCAGCAGCGTGCAACCGGGTCGCGATCTCATGAACACTGAAGCTTTCTTT.

The chain carries TRBV5-1 and TRBJ1-3; D may be TRBD1 (6 bases). The CDR3 runs 14 residues. V was cut by 3 bases and J by 1 base, with 8 bases left in between. Germline lookup yields CDR1 SGHRS and CDR2 YFSETQ. The CDR3 DNA sequence: TGCGCCAGCAGCTCAGGACAGTCTGGAAACACCATATATTTT. As protein: CASSSGQSGNTIYF.

The rearrangement uses TRBV5-1 and TRBJ2-7; possible D gene TRBD1, 5 bases. The CDR3 length is 13 residues. From germline, CDR1 is SGHRS and CDR2 YFSETQ. V lost 0 bases and J lost 3, with 7 bases in between. The chain's CDR3 is CASSLGRDYEQYF. The DNA for the CDR3 is TGCGCCAGCAGCTTGGGCAGGGACTACGAGCAGTACTTC.

This chain joins TRBV7-9 and TRBJ2-2; perhaps TRBD1 as D (6 bases). This CDR3 comprises 13 residues. The germline CDR1 and CDR2 sequences are SEHNR and FQNEAQ (reference sequence). V was pared by 6 bases and J by 7 bases, with 12 bases between. This CDR3 is CASRNTGNGELFF. CDR3 DNA sequence: TGTGCCAGCAGAAATACAGGGAACGGGGAGCTGTTTTTT.

V and J are TRBV29-1 and TRBJ2-7, with TRBD2 identical over 10 bases. The V and J ends lost 6 bases and 2 bases, in that order; junction bases with no gene match: 16. CDR1 is SQVTM, CDR2 ANQGSEA, per germline. The CDR3 is made up of 17 amino acids. The DNA for the CDR3 is TGCAGCGTGGGGGAGAATGGTAGCGGGAGGAGGACCTACGAGCAGTACTTC. It codes for CSVGENGSGRRTYEQYF.

V gene TRBV6-5 combines with J gene TRBJ1-2, with 12 nucleotides matching TRBD1. Per the germline V gene, CDR1 is MNHEY and CDR2 is SVGAGI. J was trimmed by 5 bases and V by 4 bases; bases with no gene match: 5. The CDR3 contains 15 residues. The CDR3 is CASSSPGQGAYGYTF. The CDR3 DNA sequence: TGTGCCAGCAGTTCTCCGGGACAGGGGGCGTATGGCTACACCTTC.

This clone was seen once. The genes are TRBV24-1 and TRBJ2-7; 11 positions match TRBD2. CDR1 and CDR2 (germline): KGHDR, SFDVKD. V lost 3 bases, J lost 4 bases, and 10 bases stayed unmatched. CDR3 length: 17 residues. CDR3 loop: CATSDLAGTSGLYEQYF. The CDR3, as DNA: TGTGCCACCAGTGATCTCGCCGGGACTAGCGGATTATACGAGCAGTACTTC.